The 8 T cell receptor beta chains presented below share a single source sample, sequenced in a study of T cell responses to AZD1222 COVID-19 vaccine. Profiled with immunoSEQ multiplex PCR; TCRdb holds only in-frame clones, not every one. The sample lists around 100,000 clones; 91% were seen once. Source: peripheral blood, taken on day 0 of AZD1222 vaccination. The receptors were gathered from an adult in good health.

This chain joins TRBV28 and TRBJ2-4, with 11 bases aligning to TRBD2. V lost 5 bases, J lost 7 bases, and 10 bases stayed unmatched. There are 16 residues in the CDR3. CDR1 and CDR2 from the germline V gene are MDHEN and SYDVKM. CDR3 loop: CASSETSGGKGNIQYF. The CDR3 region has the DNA TGTGCCAGCAGTGAAACTAGCGGGGGCAAAGGGAACATTCAGTACTTC. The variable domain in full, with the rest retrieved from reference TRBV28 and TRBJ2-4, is DVKVTQSSRYLVKRTGEKVFLECVQDMDHENMFWYRQDPGLGLRLIYFSYDVKMKEKGDIPEGYSVSREKKERFSLILESASTNQTSMYLCASSETSGGKGNIQYFGAGTRLSVL.

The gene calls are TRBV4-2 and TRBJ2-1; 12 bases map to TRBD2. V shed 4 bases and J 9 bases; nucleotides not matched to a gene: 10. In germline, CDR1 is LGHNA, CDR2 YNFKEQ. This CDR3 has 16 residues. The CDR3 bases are TGTGCCAGCAGCCCGAGGACTAGCGGGACGTGGGGTGAGCAGTTCTTC. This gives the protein CASSPRTSGTWGEQFF.

For the CDR3, the DNA is TGTGCCAGCAGTTTATTTCCATTATACGAGCAGTACTTC. Encoded protein: CASSLFPLYEQYF. The rearrangement joins TRBV27 to TRBJ2-7; no definite D call. The CDR3 consists of 13 residues. Germline V lookup: CDR1 MNHEY, CDR2 SMNVEV (reference sequence). With 1 base removed from V and 4 bases from J, the gap between germline ends came to 8 bases.

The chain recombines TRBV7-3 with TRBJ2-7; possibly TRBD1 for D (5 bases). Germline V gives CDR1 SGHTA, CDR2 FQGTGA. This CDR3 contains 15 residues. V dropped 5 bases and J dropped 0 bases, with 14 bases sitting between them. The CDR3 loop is CASSPGADSSYEQYF. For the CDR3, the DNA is TGTGCCAGCAGCCCTGGGGCAGATAGCTCCTACGAGCAGTACTTC.

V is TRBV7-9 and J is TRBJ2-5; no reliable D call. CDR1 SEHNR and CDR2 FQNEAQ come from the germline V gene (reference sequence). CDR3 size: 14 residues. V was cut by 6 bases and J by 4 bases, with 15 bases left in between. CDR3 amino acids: CASREVVSAETQYF. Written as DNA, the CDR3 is TGTGCCAGCAGGGAAGTCGTCTCGGCAGAGACCCAGTACTTC.

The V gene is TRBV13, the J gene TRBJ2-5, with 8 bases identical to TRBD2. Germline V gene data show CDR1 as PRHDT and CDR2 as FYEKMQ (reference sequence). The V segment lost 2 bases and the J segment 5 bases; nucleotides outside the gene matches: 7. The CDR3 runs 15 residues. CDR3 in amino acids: CASSLNGRAEETQYF. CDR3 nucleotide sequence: TGTGCCAGCAGCTTAAACGGGAGGGCCGAGGAGACCCAGTACTTC. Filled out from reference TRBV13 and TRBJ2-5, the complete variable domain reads AAGVIQSPRHLIKEKRETATLKCYPIPRHDTVYWYQQGPGQDPQFLISFYEKMQSDKGSIPDRFSAQQFSDYHSELNMSSLELGDSALYFCASSLNGRAEETQYFGPGTRLLVL.

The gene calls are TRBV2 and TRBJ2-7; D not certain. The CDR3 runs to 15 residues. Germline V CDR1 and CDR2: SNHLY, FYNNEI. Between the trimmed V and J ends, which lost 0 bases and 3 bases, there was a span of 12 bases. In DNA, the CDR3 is TGTGCCAGCAGTGAAGCGCAGGCCGCAATCTACGAGCAGTACTTC. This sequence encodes CASSEAQAAIYEQYF.

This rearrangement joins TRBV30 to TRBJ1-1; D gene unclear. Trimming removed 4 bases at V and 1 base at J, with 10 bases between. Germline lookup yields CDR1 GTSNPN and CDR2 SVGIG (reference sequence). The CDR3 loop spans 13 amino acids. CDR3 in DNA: TGTGCCTGGAATGAACAAACGAACACTGAAGCTTTCTTT. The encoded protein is CAWNEQTNTEAFF.